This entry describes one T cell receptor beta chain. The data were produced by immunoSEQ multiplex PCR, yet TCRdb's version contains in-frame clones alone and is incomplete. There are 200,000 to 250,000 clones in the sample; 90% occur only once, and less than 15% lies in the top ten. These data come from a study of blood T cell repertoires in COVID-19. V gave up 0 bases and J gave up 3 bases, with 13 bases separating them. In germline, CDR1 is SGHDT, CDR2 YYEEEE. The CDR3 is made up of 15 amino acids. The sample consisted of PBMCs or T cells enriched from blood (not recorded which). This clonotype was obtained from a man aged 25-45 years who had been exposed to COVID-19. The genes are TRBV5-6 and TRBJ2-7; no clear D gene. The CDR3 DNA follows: TGTGCCAGCAGCTTGGTGACACTGAAGAGCTACGAGCAGTACTTC. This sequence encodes CASSLVTLKSYEQYF.